These 9 T cell receptor beta chains originate from one sample sequenced in a study of blood T cell repertoires in COVID-19. Clones were read by immunoSEQ multiplex PCR, and TCRdb kept only the in-frame ones, dropping some. This table holds 150,000 to 200,000 clones, nearly 90% found once. Sequenced: peripheral blood. These receptors all come from a man between 60 and 75 years old with active or convalescent COVID-19.

This chain joins TRBV7-3 and TRBJ2-2, with a possible D match to TRBD2 (5 bases). There are 18 residues in the CDR3. The V gene lost 1 base and the J gene lost 5 bases, with 20 bases spanning the gap. Germline V lookup: CDR1 SGHTA, CDR2 FQGTGA. This CDR3 is CASSLNSMGAGQTGELFF. DNA of the CDR3: TGTGCCAGCAGCTTAAACTCGATGGGCGCGGGTCAGACCGGGGAGCTGTTTTTT. The full variable domain, in which reference TRBV7-3 and TRBJ2-2 provide the parts outside the CDR3, is GAGVSQTPSNKVTEKGKYVELRCDPISGHTALYWYRQSLGQGPEFLIYFQGTGAADDSGLPNDRFFAVRPEGSVSTLKIQRTERGDSAVYLCASSLNSMGAGQTGELFFGEGSRLTVL.

On this clone itself: Different DNA sequences within this sample yield the same CDR3. This chain connects TRBV2 to TRBJ1-1; TRBD1 matches at 7 bases. CDR1 and CDR2 from the germline V gene are SNHLY and FYNNEI. The length of the CDR3 is 14 residues. The ends lost 7 bases at V and 4 bases at J; junction bases unmatched: 9. For the CDR3, the DNA is TGTGCCAGCATACGACAGGGAGGTGGCACTGAAGCTTTCTTT. This translates into CASIRQGGGTEAFF.

This chain links TRBV9 with TRBJ2-2, with 10 nucleotides matching TRBD1. The CDR3 loop spans 15 amino acids. Germline assignment: CDR1 SGDLS and CDR2 YYNGEE. The V gene end was trimmed by 3 bases and the J gene end by 4 bases; junction bases not matched to a gene: 3. CDR3 sequence: CASSARDRGTGELFF. In DNA form, the CDR3 reads TGTGCCAGCAGCGCCCGGGACAGGGGCACCGGGGAGCTGTTTTTT. The full variable domain, in which reference TRBV9 and TRBJ2-2 provide the parts outside the CDR3, is DSGVTQTPKHLITATGQRVTLRCSPRSGDLSVYWYQQSLDQGLQFLIQYYNGEERAKGNILERFSAQQFPDLHSELNLSSLELGDSALYFCASSARDRGTGELFFGEGSRLTVL.

The V gene is TRBV6-6, the J gene TRBJ1-1; possibly TRBD1 for D (5 bases). Germline V gene data show CDR1 as MNHNY and CDR2 as SVGAGI (reference sequence). Trimming shortened V by 6 bases and J by 3 bases, and 11 bases separated the two germline ends. The CDR3 is made up of 13 amino acids. CDR3 DNA: TGTGCCAGCAGAGATGGGGGGGACACTGAAGCTTTCTTT. It encodes CASRDGGDTEAFF.

V is TRBV5-1 and J is TRBJ2-2; D might be TRBD1 (6 bases). The V end was cut by 4 bases, the J end by 2 bases, with 12 bases between. The CDR3 loop spans 15 amino acids. Germline CDR1 is SGHRS and CDR2 is YFSETQ. The CDR3 bases are TGCGCCAGCAGCCTGAAGGACAGTAACACCGGGGAGCTGTTTTTT. Translation gives CASSLKDSNTGELFF. The variable domain in full, completed from reference TRBV5-1 and TRBJ2-2, reads KAGVTQTPRYLIKTRGQQVTLSCSPISGHRSVSWYQQTPGQGLQFLFEYFSETQRNKGNFPGRFSGRQFSNSRSEMNVSTLELGDSALYLCASSLKDSNTGELFFGEGSRLTVL.

The gene calls are TRBV18 and TRBJ2-7, with D unresolved. This CDR3 has 13 amino acids. V lost 3 bases and J 5 bases, leaving 11 bases between the germline ends. Germline values: CDR1 KGHSH, CDR2 LQKENI. The CDR3 region has the DNA TGTGCCAGCTCACCCTCTAGATCTGACGAGCAGTACTTC. Protein sequence: CASSPSRSDEQYF.

Comments on this clone: At one of its ends the junction is not consistent with the germline gene, which may arise from a read error. The chain uses TRBV5-6 and TRBJ2-7; 11 positions match TRBD1. In germline, CDR1 is SGHDT, CDR2 YYEEEE. The CDR3 runs 16 residues. The CDR3 DNA reads TGTGCCAGCAGTTTGGGGCCCGGACAGGGGGCGGGTGAGCAGTACTTC. This encodes CASSLGPGQGAGEQYF.

The J gene is TRBJ1-3, the V gene TRBV6-5; D is uncertain. The germline CDR1 and CDR2 sequences are MNHEY and SVGAGI. The CDR3 runs to 14 residues. V lost 0 bases and J lost 10, with 13 bases in between. CDR3 loop: CASSYSRRDRTIYF. The DNA for the CDR3 is TGTGCCAGCAGTTACTCTCGCCGGGATCGGACCATATATTTT.

V gene TRBV10-1 combines with J gene TRBJ1-2; 12 positions agree with TRBD1. Per the germline V gene, CDR1 is WNHNN and CDR2 is SYGVQD (reference sequence). V was pared by 2 bases and J by 11 bases, with 3 bases of the junction left unmatched. The CDR3 extends over 13 amino acids. The CDR3 DNA reads as TGCGCCAGCAGTGAGGGGACAGGGGGCATGTACACCTTC. Translation: CASSEGTGGMYTF.